The source of this TCR beta chain is a study of cytomegalovirus exposure and HLA in healthy donors (dated by TCRdb to about 2017). A note on the overall study: According to an earlier analysis of 587 of the donors, 200 million or so T cells yielded over 90 million unique TCR beta sequences and approximately 300 Gb of sequence data. Roughly 290 gigabases of sequencing data and 70 million to 95 million unique TCR sequences made up an early release that covered about 640 HLA-typed donors. Among the roughly 410 genotyped donors, around 79% belonged to the genetic ancestry cluster associated with self-reported Caucasian donors. The study aimed to test whether cataloging public T cell receptors could reveal signatures of past pathogen exposure. The T cell repertoires of 670 or so subjects were profiled by immunosequencing and related to cytomegalovirus serostatus. Along with the approximately 700-subject first cohort, a separate validation cohort of roughly 110 different subjects was used. To predict cytomegalovirus infection status, the study combined high-throughput TCR immunosequencing, statistical association of individual TCRs with disease status, and machine learning. In a later analysis, previously published TCR beta repertoires from hundreds of donors were re-analyzed and high-resolution HLA genotyping was added so that TCR occurrence patterns could be studied. Rather than drawing on any new phenotypic data, the later analysis identified candidate immune exposures from TCR beta sequences and the way those sequences occurred across donors. In an earlier analysis of roughly 580 of the donors, high-throughput TCR beta sequencing was used to judge whether each TCR beta V gene segment behaved as functional or pseudogenic. Donor age, sex, ethnicity and CMV serostatus were compiled together with the repertoire data. Genome-wide SNP genotypes for about 65% of the roughly 700 donors were used in a later genetic analysis, which treated that subset as a discovery cohort. All discovery cohort repertoires had been generated on a single sequencing platform. Class I and class II HLA loci were covered by the typing at four-digit resolution. Typing coverage differed by locus: A, B, C, DRB1 and DQB1 were typed in about 620-630 donors, DQA1 in approximately 520, DPA1 in some 610, and DPB1 in just under 490. Five DR-DQ haplotypes were treated as single units for association and clustering because of strong linkage in the cohort. On average, over 200,000 unique TCR beta nucleotide sequences were sequenced per donor among several hundred genotyped donors of the cohort, with 15% to 20% of those sequences being non-productive.

The cohort was made up of 666 healthy bone marrow donors. All cohort members were sampled while nominally healthy, although unrecorded immune exposures were likely present. The donor tested CMV seronegative and was one of the 352 seronegative cohort members. A peripheral blood sample was provided by each donor, and peripheral blood mononuclear cells were used for TCR beta sequencing. Genomic DNA extraction from the blood cell samples was performed with the Qiagen DNeasy Blood Extraction Kit. The receptor library was made with the immunoSEQ multiplex PCR assay. The multiplex PCR relied on a mix of 60 forward primers for TCR Vbeta segments and 13 reverse primers for TCR Jbeta segments. A multiplex PCR assay on genomic DNA amplified the CDR3 region of rearranged TCR beta genes. Amplified TCR beta libraries were sequenced as 87-base-pair reads on the Illumina HiSeq System. The source study handled its data this way. Across the 500 to 850 repertoires, a later analysis counted around 80 million unique TCR beta chains, 8.5 million to 12 million of which were shared by at least two donors. A nearest-neighbor algorithm error-corrected the raw reads and collapsed the reads into unique sequences, merging closely related sequences to remove PCR and sequencing errors. CDR3 sequences were aligned to IMGT reference sequences to assign V, D and J gene segments. For a sequence to be retained, a match of at least six nucleotides was required to both a V gene segment and a J gene segment. Rearrangements were called productive when the CDR3 lacked stop codons and stayed in frame with V and J; all others were non-productive. Following IMGT convention, CDR3 was defined as the stretch from the second conserved V-encoded cysteine to the conserved J-encoded phenylalanine. Sequences without an unambiguous match to a single V gene segment were excluded from the earlier analysis of approximately 600 of the donors. An earlier analysis of several hundred of the donors classified V segments as functional when productive rearrangements were above 56.7% and as segregating when the standard deviation between donors was above 5%. A statistical classification framework was built for diagnosing cytomegalovirus status from the catalog of TCR beta chain sequences. In a later analysis, V and J genes were assigned by comparing TCR nucleotide sequences against IMGT/GENE-DB human TR gene sequences. A later analysis assigned CDR3 sequences and most-parsimonious VDJ recombination scenarios with the TCRdist pipeline. In a later analysis, each TCR beta chain was defined by its CDR3 amino acid sequence together with its V-gene family, and reads lacking a unique V-gene family were excluded. A later analysis removed 592 highly shared, low-generation-probability nucleotide sequences to deal with suspected cross-contamination and a sequencing artifact. For each public chain, a later analysis derived a clonal expansion index from normalized ranks of inferred template counts within each repertoire. Generation probabilities in a later analysis came from a VDJ recombination model fitted to out-of-frame rearrangements, and those results were checked against IGoR. In a later analysis, hypergeometric tests were used to score TCR-TCR, TCR-HLA and TCR-CMV co-occurrence, with a repertoire-size bias correction applied to TCR pairs. In a later analysis, false discovery rates were estimated by permuting HLA or CMV assignments 20 times. A later analysis grouped co-occurring TCRs with DBSCAN, adding TCRdist sequence similarity when clustering within HLA-allele-positive subsets. Repertoires with fewer than 30,000 or more than 120,000 public chains were left out of co-occurrence clustering, as were several repertoires with anomalous nucleotide sharing. TCRdb provides this immuneACCESS table in a form limited to in-frame rearrangements. Some clones are lacking; in checked studies, under half of them reflect an unresolved V gene, and why the rest are absent is not known. Clone size and the V and J calls come from that table; the DNA yielded D and trimming. This sample comprises about 160,000 clones, 85% of them detected only once. The ten largest clonotypes hold 1% of the sample.

General study outcomes and caveats: A later analysis found that TCR association rates varied across HLA loci, with DRB1 alleles showing the most associated TCRs and HLA-C alleles the fewest. It was suggested by the authors that the approach could potentially be generalized to other disease states and immunological phenotypes. In a later genetic analysis, fewer N-insertions in productive TCRs were reported among donors in an Asian-associated ancestry cluster than the roughly 670-donor mean. Correlated functional status among segregating V segments might reflect linkage disequilibrium, but an unknown experimental factor could not be ruled out. Roughly uniform sequencing depth across donors was assumed in presence/absence analyses, although this assumption may not hold. Across donors, most TCR sequences were observed very rarely, whereas some public TCRs were present in many individuals. The study gave a list of around 170 TCR beta chains associated with cytomegalovirus. In a later analysis, 15,000 to 20,000 TCR beta sequences were associated with specific HLA alleles at a false discovery rate of 0.05. A further reported finding was that TCR beta sequences accurately predicted the HLA-A and HLA-B alleles for most subjects in the first cohort. Most CMV-associated TCR beta chains appeared to be HLA-restricted in a later analysis, and the HLA associations seemed to be driven largely by CMV exposure. HLA typing was unavailable for some donors at each locus, so association tests used only the typed subset. In a later analysis, HLA-associated TCR beta chains were found to be more clonally expanded and to have lower generation probabilities than equally common non-associated chains. Immune exposure information for the cohort was limited to CMV serostatus. In this cohort, only TCR beta chains were sequenced, and detectable features were limited by the absence of alpha or paired-chain data. Assigning TCR associations to individual alleles was difficult when HLA alleles, especially DR and DQ, strongly co-occurred. Cytomegalovirus status was reported to be diagnosed by the classifier with high specificity and sensitivity in both the original and validation cohorts. The 87-base-pair reads could not distinguish some IMGT-functional V segments, including TRBV6-2 and TRBV6-3, so those segments were excluded. In vitro tests confirmed that three of the cytomegalovirus-associated TCR beta chains recognize cytomegalovirus antigens. In a later analysis, several top co-occurrence clusters were reported to appear linked to parvovirus B19, influenza, CMV and Epstein-Barr virus. About 15 rarely observed V segments, including chromosome 9 orphons, were excluded from the earlier analysis of about 500 of the donors because counts were too low. The sequencing pipeline was judged likely to have produced a cluster of highly shared sequence variants as a technical artifact. An association between a missense DCLRE1C variant and V-gene and J-gene trimming of TCR beta chains was found in a later genetic analysis and replicated in an independent cohort. In an earlier analysis of 587 of the donors, most TCR beta V segments appeared in productive rearrangements about 87% or about 30% of the time, broadly matching IMGT annotations.

Concerning this clone: Its antigen is currently not known. Base qualities are missing; no much larger clone stands one base away.

The CDR3 measures 14 amino acids from cysteine to phenylalanine. Just the 42-base CDR3 DNA is kept, in frame starting at base 1. After removal of 6 bases from V and 0 bases from J, the junction retains 2 bases not matched to a gene. The germline V gene (reference sequence) sets CDR1 to LNHDA and CDR2 to SQIVND. The sequence derives from a boy aged 2 to 10 in good health and CMV-seronegative. Sequencing was performed on PBMCs. In this chain, TRBV19 is recombined with TRBJ2-7; 10 junctional bases match TRBD1. The DNA sequence follows: TGTGCCAGTAGCCGACAGGGGGCCTCCTACGAGCAGTACTTC. It translates as CASSRQGASYEQYF.